This TCR beta chain was sequenced during a study of blood T cells in healthy people across ages. Study-level results: Observed TCR beta diversity per million T cells went down as age went up. This fall followed a roughly linear course with age.

On this clonotype: Its antigen is unidentified. Its ends do not fully match the called genes, so a read error is possible.

Each individual donor underwent a draw of roughly 10 milliliters of peripheral blood. RNA extraction gave at least 5 micrograms of total RNA per sample. Next came a second PCR, run for roughly 6 to 11 cycles, which used a sample-barcoded 5' primer along with a J-beta primer mix. Through a template-switch adaptor with 12 random nucleotides, each cDNA molecule received a tag. TCRdb re-analysed the 5' RACE reads in MiXCR, keeping a single row per CDR3 protein. The table lists approximately 800,000 distinct CDR3 sequences, more than 45% of them singletons. The CDR3 consists of 13 residues. Germline V gene sequence: CDR1 MNHNY, CDR2 SVGAGI (reference sequence).

The V and J genes are TRBV6-6 and TRBJ2-5; D is unresolved. The source of this sequence is a young man in good health. Sequenced sample: blood. The CDR3 here is CASSDSVQETQYF. CDR3 in DNA: TGTGCCAGCAGTGACTCTGTCCAAGAGACCCAGTACTTC.